This TCR beta chain comes out of a study of technical replicates of blood from a handful of donors. The CDR3 runs to 14 residues. The V gene end was trimmed by 5 bases and the J gene end by 8 bases; junction bases not matched to a gene: 11. Germline V lookup: CDR1 MNHEY, CDR2 SVGAGI. TCRdb's table, derived via immunoSEQ multiplex PCR, lists solely in-frame clones and lacks some. The sample contains around 58,000 clones, approximately 87% of which appear only once. The rearrangement uses TRBV6-5 and TRBJ1-2, with 7 bases fitting TRBD1. The sample comprised PBMCs. This clonotype was obtained from a human donor in good health. Some clones in this sample may be carry-over from other donors' samples. For the CDR3, the DNA is TGTGCCAGCAGTCCCGAAGACAGGGTTGAAGGCTACACCTTC. Its protein is CASSPEDRVEGYTF.